This record covers a single T cell receptor beta chain. The antigen is undetermined. The treatment here: oral pan-JAK inhibitor, 5-10 mg twice daily. The data derive from a study of CD8+ T cells in alopecia areata. Study findings and constraints: Within the top 100, expanded CD8+ clones significantly decreased with tofacitinib, as did scalp clonality.

As the sequencing template, cDNA was produced by extracting RNA and reverse transcribing it. Clones were sequenced by immunoSEQ multiplex PCR, and TCRdb holds only the in-frame ones, with some missing. The sample gives approximately 130,000 clones, around 60% of which show up once; 5.7% is in the top ten. This CDR3 spans 14 amino acids. J gave up 9 bases and V 3 bases, and 5 bases lay outside the gene matches. Per the germline V gene, CDR1 is SGHRS and CDR2 is YFSETQ. J is TRBJ1-6 and V is TRBV5-1, with 8 bases that match TRBD1. This specimen was CD4+ T cells sorted from blood, taken at week 4, from a patient treated with tofacitinib. The receptor was isolated from a human donor with alopecia areata. The CDR3 loop is CASSSGQGGSPLHF. The CDR3 nucleotides are TGCGCCAGCAGCTCAGGACAGGGTGGTTCACCCCTCCACTTT.